Listed here is a single T cell receptor (beta chain). Its antigen is currently unknown. These data come from a study of Graves' ophthalmopathy and Graves' hyperthyroidism. Across the study: Peripheral blood was obtained at first diagnosis, ahead of any treatment.

Notes on the study in general: The authors also found most expanded thyroid clonotypes above 0.001 frequency in blood.

Amplified TCR beta CDR3 regions were obtained using RNA transcripts as template. HTBI primers served in a first-round RT-PCR, which a second-round multiplex PCR followed. TCRdb reprocessed the multiplex PCR reads via MiXCR and lists one record per CDR3 protein. The sample contains tens of thousands of distinct CDR3 sequences, roughly 50% of which appear only once. The CDR3 contains 13 residues. V was cut by 4 bases and J by 7 bases, with 15 bases left in between. Looked up from germline, CDR1 is SGDLS and CDR2 is YYNGEE. Other autoimmune disease, uncontrolled infection, pregnancy and lactation led to exclusion. A volume of approximately 9.2 ml of fresh peripheral blood supplied the PBMCs.

Sequencing input: peripheral blood. The receptor was isolated from an adult woman with stable Graves' hyperthyroidism. The rearrangement links TRBV9 to TRBJ2-7, with a weak D call TRBD2 (6 bases). This CDR3 reads CASSQGGLGEQYF. Written as DNA, the CDR3 is TGTGCCAGCAGCCAAGGAGGGCTGGGGGAGCAGTACTTC.